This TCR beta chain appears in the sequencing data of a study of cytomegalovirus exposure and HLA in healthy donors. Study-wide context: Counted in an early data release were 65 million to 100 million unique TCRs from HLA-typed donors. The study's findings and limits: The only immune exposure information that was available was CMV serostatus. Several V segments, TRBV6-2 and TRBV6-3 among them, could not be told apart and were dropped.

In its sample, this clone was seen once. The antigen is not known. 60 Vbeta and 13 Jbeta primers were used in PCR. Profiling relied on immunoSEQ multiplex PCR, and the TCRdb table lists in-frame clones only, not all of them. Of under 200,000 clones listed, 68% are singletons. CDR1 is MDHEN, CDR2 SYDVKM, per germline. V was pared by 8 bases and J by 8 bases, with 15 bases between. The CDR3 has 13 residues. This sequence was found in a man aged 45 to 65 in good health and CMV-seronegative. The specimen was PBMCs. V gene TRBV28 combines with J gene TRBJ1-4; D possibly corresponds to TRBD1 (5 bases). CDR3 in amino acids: CASCGPRGEKLFF. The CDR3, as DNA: TGTGCCAGCTGCGGACCGCGGGGCGAAAAACTGTTTTTT.